One sample yielded the 21 T cell receptor beta chains listed below, sequenced in a study of early T cells in non-severe SARS-CoV-2 infection. MiXCR was run by TCRdb on the 5' RACE reads, yielding one entry per CDR3 protein. The table has 85,000 to 100,000 distinct CDR3 sequences, about 11% seen once. The sample here was whole blood, taken at baseline. All receptors derive from an adult who was a healthcare worker with PCR-confirmed SARS-CoV-2 infection or an uninfected control (not recorded which).

This clonotype has a handful of counts. This chain links TRBV5-4 with TRBJ2-1; D uncertain. The ends were cut back, 0 bases at V and 10 bases at J, with 11 bases in the middle. Germline V lookup: CDR1 SGHNT, CDR2 YYREEE (reference sequence). This CDR3 is built from 13 residues. CDR3 in amino acids: CASSLEANWEQFF. DNA of the CDR3: TGTGCCAGCAGCTTGGAGGCCAACTGGGAGCAGTTCTTC.

This clonotype was detected only a few times. The CDR3 here is CASSKGEYNEQFF. Written as DNA, the CDR3 is TGCGCCAGCAGTAAAGGGGAATACAATGAGCAGTTCTTC. The V and J genes are TRBV10-2 and TRBJ2-1, with a possible D match to TRBD1 (5 bases). The CDR3 covers 13 residues. Per germline, CDR1 WSHSY and CDR2 SAAADI. The V and J ends lost 5 bases and 4 bases respectively, with 9 bases between them.

The chain recombines TRBV7-2 with TRBJ2-7, with TRBD2 as a possible D gene (5 bases). This CDR3 region has 15 residues. Per germline, CDR1 SGHTA and CDR2 FQGNSA. V was clipped by 2 bases and J by 6 bases, with 17 bases between them. CDR3 sequence: CASSLTYAGEGEQYF. DNA of the CDR3: TGTGCCAGCAGCTTAACTTATGCAGGAGAGGGCGAGCAGTACTTC.

This chain connects TRBV6-5 to TRBJ2-3; D unresolved. Germline values: CDR1 MNHEY, CDR2 SVGAGI. V lost 5 bases to trimming and J lost 0 bases, with 15 bases between them. The CDR3 is 16 residues long. CDR3 sequence reads: CASSPPQLLSTDTQYF. The CDR3 DNA reads as TGTGCCAGCAGTCCCCCCCAACTCCTTAGCACAGATACGCAGTATTTT.

In its sample, this clonotype was seen many times. V is TRBV5-6 and J is TRBJ2-3; D uncertain. Trimming shortened V by 2 bases and J by 5 bases, and 3 bases separated the two germline ends. CDR1 is SGHDT and CDR2 is YYEEEE in the germline V gene. The CDR3 has 11 residues. The CDR3 region has the DNA TGTGCCAGCAGCTTCGGAGATACGCAGTATTTT. Translating gives CASSFGDTQYF.

This clonotype was seen more than once but under ten times. The J gene is TRBJ2-7, the V gene TRBV24-1, with D possibly matching TRBD1 (6 bases). Germline CDR1 is KGHDR and CDR2 is SFDVKD. Trimming removed 3 bases at V and 6 bases at J, with 20 bases between. This CDR3 spans 16 amino acids. CDR3 sequence (DNA): TGTGCCACCAGTGATCCGGTGGCAGGGGAAATTAGCGAGCAGTACTTC. Translated, it gives CATSDPVAGEISEQYF.

This sequence joins TRBV18 and TRBJ2-3, with D perhaps matching TRBD2 (6 bases). CDR1 is KGHSH, CDR2 LQKENI, per germline. V was pared by 2 bases and J by 1 base, with 10 bases between. The CDR3 is 15 residues long. The CDR3 coding sequence is TGTGCCAGCTCACCAGAGTTAGCGGGCACAGATACGCAGTATTTT. Translating gives CASSPELAGTDTQYF.

The V gene is TRBV7-3, the J gene TRBJ2-2; no clear D. Trimming took off 0 bases at V and 7 bases at J, with 9 bases between the two ends. Per the germline V gene, CDR1 is SGHTA and CDR2 is FQGTGA. The CDR3 spans 14 residues. The CDR3 spells CASSLTYVVGELFF. CDR3 DNA: TGTGCCAGCAGCTTAACGTACGTCGTCGGGGAGCTGTTTTTT.

CDR3 loop: CASSPGTGGGSEQYF. The CDR3 DNA reads TGTGCCAGCAGCCCCGGGACAGGCGGGGGGAGCGAGCAGTACTTC. The rearrangement uses TRBV11-3 and TRBJ2-7; either TRBD1 or TRBD2 may supply D (8 bases each). The ends were cut back, 5 bases at V and 6 bases at J, with 20 bases in the middle. CDR1 SGHNT and CDR2 YENEEA come from the germline V gene. This CDR3 has 15 residues.

The chain employs TRBV7-8 and TRBJ2-3, with 7 bases matching TRBD1. The V gene end was trimmed by 3 bases and the J gene end by 0 bases; junction bases not matched to a gene: 3. Per the germline V gene, CDR1 is SGHVS and CDR2 is FQNEAQ. This CDR3 comprises 15 residues. CDR3 in amino acids: CASSLGQPSTDTQYF. The CDR3 DNA reads TGTGCCAGCAGCTTGGGACAGCCAAGCACAGATACGCAGTATTTT.

This clonotype was detected a few times. This sequence joins TRBV6-1 and TRBJ2-7; TRBD1 might be the D (5 bases). V lost 2 bases to trimming and J lost 1 base, with 9 bases between them. Germline loops: CDR1 MNHNS, CDR2 SASEGT. The CDR3 totals 14 residues. The CDR3 loop is CASSERSGSYEQYF. The CDR3 bases are TGTGCCAGCAGTGAACGGTCAGGGTCCTACGAGCAGTACTTC.

Ten or more counts support this clonotype. The V call is TRBV4-2, the J call TRBJ2-3; 7 nucleotides match TRBD2. V shed 0 bases and J 6 bases; nucleotides not matched to a gene: 6. Germline V gene data show CDR1 as LGHNA and CDR2 as YNFKEQ. This CDR3 comprises 15 residues. The CDR3 here is CASSQDGGEADTQYF. The CDR3 DNA sequence: TGTGCCAGCAGCCAAGATGGGGGGGAAGCGGATACGCAGTATTTT.

The chain recombines TRBV7-2 with TRBJ2-3, with TRBD1 as a possible D gene (6 bases). The CDR3 totals 16 residues. Trimming shortened V by 3 bases and J by 2 bases, and 15 bases separated the two germline ends. Per the germline V gene, CDR1 is SGHTA and CDR2 is FQGNSA. The CDR3: CASSLIGTPNTDTQYF. In DNA form, the CDR3 reads TGTGCCAGCAGCTTGATCGGGACACCTAACACAGATACGCAGTATTTT.

This clonotype appeared a few times. The V and J genes are TRBV6-2 or TRBV6-3 and TRBJ1-1, with D perhaps TRBD1 (5 bases). Germline CDR1 and CDR2: MNHEY and SVGEGT. V dropped 4 bases and J dropped 5 bases, with 11 bases sitting between them. The CDR3 runs to 13 residues. As DNA, the CDR3 is TGTGCCAGCAGTTTTCAGGGCGAGACTGAAGCTTTCTTT. Its translation is CASSFQGETEAFF.

This clonotype has more than one count but fewer than ten. A junction end diverges from the germline sequence, so it may reflect a read error. The J gene is TRBJ2-1, the V gene TRBV11-2, with 7 bases aligning to TRBD1. Germline CDR1 SGHAT, CDR2 FQNNGV. This CDR3 region has 15 residues. For the CDR3, the DNA is TGTACCAGCAGCTCTCGGGGACAGACCTACAATGAGCAGTTCTTC. Translating it yields CTSSSRGQTYNEQFF.

This sequence joins TRBV20-1 and TRBJ2-7; TRBD2 aligns across 8 bases. Germline CDR1 reads DFQATT; CDR2 reads SNEGSKA (reference sequence). The CDR3 runs to 17 residues. Trimming took 7 bases from V and 7 from J; bases not matched to a gene: 24. In DNA, the CDR3 is TGCAGTGTCGAAGCCCCGGGACTAGTGGCAGGGGAATCAGAGCAGTACTTC. The encoded protein is CSVEAPGLVAGESEQYF.

There are a few counts of this clonotype. The chain couples TRBV20-1 to TRBJ2-1, with D possibly matching TRBD2 (6 bases). The CDR3 runs 13 residues. V lost 6 bases to trimming and J lost 3 bases, with 12 bases between them. Per germline, CDR1 DFQATT and CDR2 SNEGSKA (reference sequence). The CDR3 protein is CSAERGLYNEQFF. CDR3 nucleotides: TGCAGTGCGGAAAGGGGACTCTACAATGAGCAGTTCTTC.

V and J are TRBV6-4 and TRBJ2-2; D not certain. CDR1 is MRHNA, CDR2 SNTAGT, per germline. V was cut by 4 bases and J by 3 bases, with 9 bases left in between. CDR3 length: 14 residues. The CDR3 DNA follows: TGTGCCAGCAGTGCCTACAGCTACACCGGGGAGCTGTTTTTT. Encoded protein: CASSAYSYTGELFF.

This clonotype was observed a few times. The CDR3 is CSALAESSYNEQFF. The CDR3 DNA is TGCAGTGCGTTAGCGGAAAGCTCCTACAATGAGCAGTTCTTC. V and J are TRBV20-1 and TRBJ2-1; D may be TRBD2 (6 bases). CDR1 is DFQATT, CDR2 SNEGSKA, per germline (reference sequence). Trimming stripped 6 bases from V and 0 bases from J, with 12 bases between. The CDR3 totals 14 residues.

The chain combines TRBV30 with TRBJ2-7; D ambiguous. The V end was cut by 2 bases, the J end by 6 bases, with 8 bases between. From germline, CDR1 is GTSNPN and CDR2 SVGIG (reference sequence). The CDR3 extends over 11 amino acids. This CDR3 is CAWSRWGEQYF. The CDR3 coding sequence is TGTGCCTGGAGTAGGTGGGGCGAGCAGTACTTC.

This clonotype was detected many times. The chain combines TRBV20-1 with TRBJ2-7; D is unresolved. In germline, CDR1 is DFQATT, CDR2 SNEGSKA (reference sequence). The CDR3 is 10 amino acids. Trimming took 5 bases from V and 4 from J, leaving 6 bases between them. The CDR3 loop reads CSAGDYEQYF. In DNA, the CDR3 is TGCAGTGCTGGGGATTACGAGCAGTACTTC.